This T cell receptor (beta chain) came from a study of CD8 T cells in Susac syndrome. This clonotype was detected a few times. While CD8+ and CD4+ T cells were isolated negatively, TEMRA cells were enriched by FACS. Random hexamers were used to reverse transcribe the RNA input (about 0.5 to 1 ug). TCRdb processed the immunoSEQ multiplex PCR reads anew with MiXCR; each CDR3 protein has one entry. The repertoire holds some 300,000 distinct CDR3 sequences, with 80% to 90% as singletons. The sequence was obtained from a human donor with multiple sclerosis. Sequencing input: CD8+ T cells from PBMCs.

CDR3 bases: TGTGCCACCAGTGATCCCTTGCGTGACAGGGGAATTTCCTACGAGCAGTACTTC. This sequence encodes CATSDPLRDRGISYEQYF. The chain recombines TRBV24-1 with TRBJ2-7, with 8 bases identical to TRBD1. The CDR3 length is 18 residues. The germline gives CDR1 KGHDR, CDR2 SFDVKD. With 3 bases clipped from V and 1 base from J, the junction kept 13 bases outside the gene matches.